This passage covers 13 T cell receptor beta chains from one sample sequenced in a study of blood T cells in healthy people across ages. PCR was performed a second time for about 7 to 12 cycles using a sample-barcoded 5' primer and a J-beta primer mix. Each CDR3 protein is one row after TCRdb ran MiXCR on the 5' RACE reads. In the table there are around 1,600,000 distinct CDR3 sequences, approximately 43% of which are singletons. Sequenced: blood. The receptors were sampled from a woman under 30 in good health.

In this sample, this clonotype turned up a few times. V is TRBV12-3 or TRBV12-4 and J is TRBJ2-1, with D uncertain. The CDR3 spans 11 residues. V shed 5 bases and J shed 10 bases, with 9 bases lying between them. The CDR3 is CASSPRTEQFF. Here the CDR3 DNA reads TGTGCCAGCAGTCCCAGGACGGAGCAGTTCTTC.

This clonotype has a handful of counts. The chain couples TRBV28 to TRBJ1-6, with D possibly being TRBD1 (6 bases). With 2 bases removed from V and 5 bases from J, the gap between germline ends came to 10 bases. The CDR3 totals 15 residues. Germline assignment: CDR1 MDHEN and CDR2 SYDVKM. CDR3 sequence: CASSLRGGNNSPLHF. The CDR3, as DNA: TGTGCCAGCAGTTTAAGAGGGGGAAATAATTCACCCCTCCACTTT.

J is TRBJ1-2 and V is TRBV5-4; D gene ambiguous. V lost 3 bases to trimming and J lost 5 bases, with 14 bases between them. Germline V gene data show CDR1 as SGHNT and CDR2 as YYREEE (reference sequence). This CDR3 region has 14 residues. The CDR3 DNA reads as TGTGCCAGCAGCTCAGATTCCAGTTCGTATGGCTACACCTTC. This gives the protein CASSSDSSSYGYTF.

This clonotype came up a few times. The chain links TRBV4-3 to TRBJ2-1; tentatively, D is TRBD2 (6 bases). Trimming removed 0 bases from V and 4 bases from J, with 19 bases in between. The CDR3 has 18 amino acids. Germline assignment: CDR1 LGHNA and CDR2 YSLEER. The CDR3 nucleotides are TGCGCCAGCAGCCAAGATAAGAGTAGCGGCTACTTTTACAATGAGCAGTTCTTC. Translation gives CASSQDKSSGYFYNEQFF.

A few counts support this clonotype. The V call is TRBV27, the J call TRBJ1-4; D ambiguous. Germline loops: CDR1 MNHEY, CDR2 SMNVEV (reference sequence). This CDR3 has 13 amino acids. V lost 4 bases and J 8 bases, leaving 11 bases between the germline ends. Written as DNA, the CDR3 is TGTGCCAGCAGTTGGGGAGTAGGGGAAAAACTGTTTTTT. It translates to CASSWGVGEKLFF. The full variable domain, in which reference TRBV27 and TRBJ1-4 provide the parts outside the CDR3, is EAQVTQNPRYLITVTGKKLTVTCSQNMNHEYMSWYRQDPGLGLRQIYYSMNVEVTDKGDVPEGYKVSRKEKRNFPLILESPSPNQTSLYFCASSWGVGEKLFFGSGTQLSVL.

This clonotype was recorded only once. The V gene is TRBV7-2, the J gene TRBJ2-1; TRBD2 is a possible D gene (6 bases). The closer fit of TRBJ2-7 to the DNA end suggests the J call may be wrong. Germline CDR1 and CDR2: SGHTA and FQGNSA. The CDR3 is 18 residues long. The CDR3 nucleotides read TGTGCCAGCAGCTTAAAAATCATAGCGGCCAGCTCCTACAATGAGCAGTACTTC. Encoded protein: CASSLKIIAASSYNEQYF.

This chain uses TRBV6-2 or TRBV6-3 with TRBJ1-5; no reliable D call. Trimming pared 6 bases from V and 6 bases from J, leaving 9 bases between. The CDR3 runs 12 residues. Germline CDR1 is MNHEY and CDR2 is SVGEGT. CDR3 bases: TGTGCCAGCAGACTCTGGGGTCAGCCCCAGCATTTT. This encodes CASRLWGQPQHF.

This clonotype was seen only a few times. V usage is TRBV4-3 and J usage is TRBJ2-3; D ambiguous. CDR1 and CDR2 (germline): LGHNA, YSLEER. V lost 9 bases and J lost 5, with 15 bases in between. This CDR3 comprises 13 residues. In DNA, the CDR3 is TGCGCCAGTACCGACCGACTGGGAGATACGCAGTATTTT. It translates to CASTDRLGDTQYF.

This clonotype appeared a single time. The chain carries TRBV3-1 and TRBJ2-1, with 7 nucleotides matching TRBD2. This CDR3 has 17 residues. Germline assignment: CDR1 LGHDT and CDR2 YNNKEL (reference sequence). J gave up 6 bases and V 0 bases, and 11 bases lay outside the gene matches. This CDR3 reads CASSQEWGGRSFNEQFF. CDR3 DNA sequence: TGTGCCAGCAGCCAAGAGTGGGGGGGGAGGTCGTTCAATGAGCAGTTCTTC.

This clonotype was picked up a small number of times. The chain has TRBV11-2 and TRBJ2-7; D perhaps matches TRBD1 (6 bases). CDR3 size: 15 residues. V gave up 0 bases and J gave up 7 bases, with 16 bases separating them. Per the germline V gene, CDR1 is SGHAT and CDR2 is FQNNGV. In nucleotides, the CDR3 is TGTGCCAGCAGCTTAGAGGGACACCTCATCACGGAGCAGTACTTC. The encoded protein is CASSLEGHLITEQYF.

This clonotype was seen a few times. The rearrangement joins TRBV7-2 to TRBJ2-5; D is perhaps TRBD1 (6 bases). The ends were cut back, 7 bases at V and 4 bases at J, with 22 bases in the middle. CDR1 is SGHTA, CDR2 FQGNSA, per germline. The CDR3 length is 16 residues. CDR3 nucleotides: TGTGCCAGCACCCCTAAGGGGATTGGGGGCCGAGAGACCCAGTACTTC. Amino acids: CASTPKGIGGRETQYF.

This clonotype has at least ten counts. CDR3 bases: TGCGCCAGCAGCTTGGAGGGCAGGAACTATGGCTACACCTTC. This codes for CASSLEGRNYGYTF. The rearrangement links TRBV5-1 to TRBJ1-2; D is unclear. The germline V gene encodes CDR1 SGHRS and CDR2 YFSETQ. Trimming stripped 0 bases from V and 2 bases from J, with 8 bases between. CDR3 length: 14 residues.

CDR3 residues: CASNPGTGLGKLFF. Here the CDR3 DNA reads TGTGCCAGCAATCCCGGGACAGGGCTCGGAAAACTGTTTTTT. The rearrangement links TRBV27 to TRBJ1-4; TRBD1 matches 9 bases. CDR3 length: 14 residues. The V gene's germline CDR1 is MNHEY and CDR2 SMNVEV (reference sequence). J lost 10 bases, V lost 7 bases, and 10 bases had no gene match.